The clone carrying this TCR beta chain was recorded at least ten times. The sample comes from a study of regulatory T cells in long-lasting Graves disease. The authors built TCR beta libraries using iRepertoire HTBI primers and Arm-PCR of CDR3 regions. In TCRdb, the multiplex PCR reads were re-called with MiXCR into one record per CDR3 protein. The sample yields over 350,000 distinct CDR3 sequences, about 15% seen once. As for time point: newly diagnosed GD, antithyroid drugs for less than 3 months. Isolated PBMC RNA provided the starting material for the TCR library. The data were also submitted as part of a second study, on T cells in Graves' hyperthyroidism and ophthalmopathy. That work adds: Graves' hyperthyroidism is called stable when ophthalmopathy does not progress within 18 months.

This TCR was sampled from a woman in her thirties or forties with Graves disease. The sample in question was peripheral blood mononuclear cells (PBMCs), obtained at new diagnosis, from a patient treated with antithyroid drugs.

CDR3 sequence: CASSLSGGFYNEQFF. CDR3 nucleotide sequence: TGTGCCAGCAGCCTCTCGGGCGGATTCTACAATGAGCAGTTCTTC. The J gene is TRBJ2-1, the V gene TRBV28; D remains ambiguous. The CDR3 extends over 15 amino acids. Germline V gene data show CDR1 as MDHEN and CDR2 as SYDVKM. V lost 6 bases, J lost 3 bases, and 15 bases lay in between.